Below are 14 T cell receptor beta chains sequenced from a single sample in a study of CD8 T cells in ankylosing spondylitis. Study conclusions and caveats: One TCR beta motif, made up of under ten highly homologous variants, appeared characteristic of ankylosing spondylitis blood.

These receptors have no known antigen. TCRdb reprocessed the 5' RACE reads with MiXCR, giving one entry per CDR3 protein. The sample consists of about 510,000 distinct CDR3 sequences, roughly 5% of them appearing once. The sequencing input was blood, either unsorted or a sorted T cell fraction (not recorded which). These receptors came from a male donor with ankylosing spondylitis.

This clonotype was seen ten or more times. The chain recombines TRBV29-1 with TRBJ1-1; 8 bases line up with TRBD1. The CDR3 has 13 residues. J lost 1 base, V lost 7 bases, and 5 bases had no gene match. Germline V gene data show CDR1 as SQVTM and CDR2 as ANQGSEA. CDR3 nucleotide sequence: TGCAGCGCCGTCGACAGGGGGAACACTGAAGCTTTCTTT. Its translation: CSAVDRGNTEAFF.

The table lists this clonotype with many counts. The J gene is TRBJ2-5, the V gene TRBV29-1; TRBD1 or TRBD2 may be the D gene (5 bases each). Per the germline V gene, CDR1 is SQVTM and CDR2 is ANQGSEA. Trimming stripped 1 base from V and 5 bases from J, with 8 bases between. CDR3 length equals 12 residues. The CDR3 loop is CSVEVWGETQYF. As DNA, the CDR3 is TGCAGCGTTGAAGTTTGGGGGGAGACCCAGTACTTC.

Ten or more counts support this clonotype. The chain recombines TRBV5-1 with TRBJ1-1; D is unclear. Trimming left V 4 bases short and J 6 bases short, with 16 bases between. CDR3 size: 14 residues. From germline, CDR1 is SGHRS and CDR2 YFSETQ. The CDR3 is CASSPGPGISEAFF. The DNA of the CDR3 is TGCGCCAGCAGCCCCGGGCCGGGGATCTCTGAAGCTTTCTTT.

There are many counts of this clonotype. V gene TRBV12-3 or TRBV12-4 combines with J gene TRBJ1-2, with a tentative D call TRBD1 (5 bases). The germline V and J ends were trimmed by 5 bases and 1 base, with 11 bases remaining between them. This CDR3 region has 14 residues. CDR3: CASSPLTVNYGYTF. CDR3 nucleotide sequence: TGTGCCAGCAGTCCCCTGACAGTTAACTATGGCTACACCTTC.

In its sample, this clonotype was seen many times. The chain recombines TRBV20-1 with TRBJ1-1; 8 bases line up with TRBD1. Per the germline V gene, CDR1 is DFQATT and CDR2 is SNEGSKA (reference sequence). Trimming at V came to 1 base and at J to 5 bases, leaving 12 bases not matched to a gene. CDR3 length: 16 residues. CDR3 sequence reads: CSARATGGNEGTEAFF. Written as DNA, the CDR3 is TGCAGTGCTAGAGCTACAGGGGGAAATGAAGGTACTGAAGCTTTCTTT.

This clonotype came up many times. The chain couples TRBV10-3 to TRBJ1-2; 9 bases fit TRBD1. The V segment lost 3 bases and the J segment 4 bases; nucleotides outside the gene matches: 3. Germline CDR1 reads ENHRY; CDR2 reads SYGVKD. The CDR3 has 14 amino acids. The DNA for the CDR3 is TGTGCCATCAGTGATTTACAGGGGGCCTATGGCTACACCTTC. Its translation: CAISDLQGAYGYTF.

The chain joins TRBV18 to TRBJ2-7, with 8 positions matching TRBD2. CDR3 length: 17 residues. In germline, CDR1 is KGHSH, CDR2 LQKENI. The V segment lost 6 bases and the J segment 0 bases; nucleotides outside the gene matches: 13. The CDR3 region is CASSPGIGRAFSYEQYF. The DNA of the CDR3 is TGTGCCAGCTCCCCAGGTATCGGGAGGGCCTTCTCCTACGAGCAGTACTTC. Full variable domain (missing parts from reference TRBV18 and TRBJ2-7): NAGVMQNPRHLVRRRGQEARLRCSPMKGHSHVYWYRQLPEEGLKFMVYLQKENIIDESGMPKERFSAEFPKEGPSILRIQQVVRGDSAAYFCASSPGIGRAFSYEQYFGPGTRLTVT.

This clonotype has a count of ten or more. This chain joins TRBV20-1 and TRBJ2-3, with D uncertain. CDR1 and CDR2 from the germline V gene are DFQATT and SNEGSKA (reference sequence). Deletions cut 0 bases from V and 6 bases from J, with 7 bases between. This CDR3 has 12 amino acids. CDR3 coding DNA: TGCAGTGCTAGAGATCGAAGCGATACGCAGTATTTT. This encodes CSARDRSDTQYF.

In its sample, this clonotype was seen many times. The rearrangement joins TRBV12-3 or TRBV12-4 to TRBJ2-1; 7 bases match TRBD2. J lost 6 bases, V lost 5 bases, and 7 bases had no gene match. The CDR3 contains 14 residues. CDR3 sequence reads: CASSPRASGNEQFF. The CDR3 DNA is TGTGCCAGCAGTCCCCGGGCTAGCGGCAATGAGCAGTTCTTC.

The chain recombines TRBV7-9 with TRBJ1-2, with TRBD1 identical over 10 bases. The J segment lost 6 bases and the V segment lost 1 base, leaving 8 bases of the junction unmatched. The CDR3 covers 16 residues. Per the germline V gene, CDR1 is SEHNR and CDR2 is FQNEAQ (reference sequence). CDR3 residues: CASSLDRGQGQDGYTF. The CDR3 region has the DNA TGTGCCAGCAGCTTAGATCGGGGACAGGGGCAGGATGGCTACACCTTC.

At least ten counts were recorded for this clonotype. CDR3 loop: CASAPPGRLDNEQFF. Written as DNA, the CDR3 is TGCGCCAGCGCGCCCCCCGGTCGGTTGGACAATGAGCAGTTCTTC. V and J are TRBV10-2 and TRBJ2-1; D unclear. Trimming removed 8 bases at V and 5 bases at J, with 19 bases between. Germline V CDR1 and CDR2: WSHSY, SAAADI. This CDR3 comprises 15 residues.

This clonotype showed up many times. The chain recombines TRBV20-1 with TRBJ2-1, with TRBD2 as a possible D gene (5 bases). The CDR3 runs to 15 residues. Germline values: CDR1 DFQATT, CDR2 SNEGSKA (reference sequence). V was cut by 7 bases and J by 3 bases, with 19 bases left in between. The DNA of the CDR3 is TGCAGTGGCTCCCTAAACGGGGTCCTCTACAATGAGCAGTTCTTC. As protein: CSGSLNGVLYNEQFF.

This clonotype was counted a few times. This rearrangement joins TRBV29-1 to TRBJ2-2, with 7 bases lining up with TRBD1. V dropped 4 bases and J dropped 4; count of bases not matched to a gene: 6. The CDR3 has 14 amino acids. Germline CDR1 and CDR2: SQVTM and ANQGSEA. This chain's CDR3 is CSVAETGITGELFF. The CDR3 DNA follows: TGCAGCGTTGCGGAGACAGGGATCACCGGGGAGCTGTTTTTT.

V and J are TRBV5-1 and TRBJ2-2; 14 nucleotides match TRBD2. This CDR3 region has 18 residues. Germline V lookup: CDR1 SGHRS, CDR2 YFSETQ. Trimming took 4 bases from V and 5 from J; bases not matched to a gene: 10. The DNA for the CDR3 is TGCGCCAGCAGCGTGACTAGCGGGAGGGCCGCTTGGACCGGGGAGCTGTTTTTT. Protein sequence: CASSVTSGRAAWTGELFF.